This note documents a single T cell receptor beta chain sequence. The antigen remains undetermined. CDR3 size: 17 residues. The ends lost 0 bases at V and 7 bases at J; junction bases unmatched: 13. Germline CDR1 reads LGHNA; CDR2 reads YNFKEQ. This entry is derived from a study of blood T cells in healthy people across ages. Alongside a J-beta primer mix, a sample-barcoded 5' primer served in a second PCR lasting about 7 to 12 cycles. Via MiXCR, TCRdb re-called the 5' RACE reads, giving one row per CDR3 protein. The table includes 700,000 to 850,000 distinct CDR3 sequences, about 53% detected once. Study conclusions and caveats: Considered underestimates were the diversity estimates obtained from one million T cells. Observed TCR beta diversity showed a strong correlation with the percentage of naive T cells as measured by flow cytometry. CMV status of donors was not determined, possibly confounding expanded clonotype changes. Since the PBMCs were unsorted, naive and antigen-experienced cells could not be conclusively compared.

J is TRBJ2-7 and V is TRBV4-2; 9 nucleotides align to TRBD1. This receptor was obtained from a man of 80 years or more in good health. The sequenced material came from blood. The CDR3 bases are TGTGCCAGCAGCCAAGAAATAACCCCGGGACAGGGTGGAGAGCAGTACTTC. Translation gives CASSQEITPGQGGEQYF.